Below, one T cell receptor beta chain is given with its context. The sample comes from a study of blood T cell repertoires in COVID-19. Only in-frame clones appear in the TCRdb table, and some are missing; sequencing was by immunoSEQ multiplex PCR. Among 150,000 to 200,000 clones, 75% to 80% were seen once, and the ten largest hold approximately 27%. Trimming removed 2 bases at V and 6 bases at J, with 14 bases between. Germline V gene sequence: CDR1 SGHRS, CDR2 YFSETQ. The CDR3 consists of 15 residues. V and J are TRBV5-1 and TRBJ2-2; a weak D match, TRBD1 (5 bases). Material: peripheral blood. The receptor's source is an older woman with acute or convalescent COVID-19. As DNA, the CDR3 is TGCGCCAGCAGCTTAATTTTAGGGGCGGCCGGGGAGCTGTTTTTT. Translation: CASSLILGAAGELFF. Based on the CDR3 plus reference TRBV5-1 and TRBJ2-2, the full variable domain is KAGVTQTPRYLIKTRGQQVTLSCSPISGHRSVSWYQQTPGQGLQFLFEYFSETQRNKGNFPGRFSGRQFSNSRSEMNVSTLELGDSALYLCASSLILGAAGELFFGEGSRLTVL.